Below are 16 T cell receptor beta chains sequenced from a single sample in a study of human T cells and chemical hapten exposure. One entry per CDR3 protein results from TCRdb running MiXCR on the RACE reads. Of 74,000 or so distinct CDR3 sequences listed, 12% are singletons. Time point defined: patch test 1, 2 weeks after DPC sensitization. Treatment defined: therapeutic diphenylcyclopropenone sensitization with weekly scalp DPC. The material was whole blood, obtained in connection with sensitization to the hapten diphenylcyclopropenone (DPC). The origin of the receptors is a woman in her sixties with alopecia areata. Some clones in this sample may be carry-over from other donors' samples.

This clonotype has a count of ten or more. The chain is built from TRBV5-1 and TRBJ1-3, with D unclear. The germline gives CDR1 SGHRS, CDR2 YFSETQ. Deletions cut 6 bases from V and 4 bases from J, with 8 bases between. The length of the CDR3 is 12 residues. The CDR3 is CASTESGNTIYF. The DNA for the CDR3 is TGCGCCAGCACTGAGAGCGGAAACACCATATATTTT.

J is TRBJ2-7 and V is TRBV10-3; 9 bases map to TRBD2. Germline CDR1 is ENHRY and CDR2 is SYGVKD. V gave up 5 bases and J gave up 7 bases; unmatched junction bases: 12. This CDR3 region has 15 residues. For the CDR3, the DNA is TGTGCCATCAGTAACCGGTTTAGCGGGGGAGGGGAGCAGTACTTC. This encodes CAISNRFSGGGEQYF.

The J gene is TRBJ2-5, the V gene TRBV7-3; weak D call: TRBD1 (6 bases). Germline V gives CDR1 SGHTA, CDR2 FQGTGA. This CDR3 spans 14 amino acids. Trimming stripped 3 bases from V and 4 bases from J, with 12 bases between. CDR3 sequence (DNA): TGTGCCAGCAGCTTTACAGGGACGGCAGAGACCCAGTACTTC. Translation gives CASSFTGTAETQYF. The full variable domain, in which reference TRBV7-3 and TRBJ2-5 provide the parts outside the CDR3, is GAGVSQTPSNKVTEKGKYVELRCDPISGHTALYWYRQSLGQGPEFLIYFQGTGAADDSGLPNDRFFAVRPEGSVSTLKIQRTERGDSAVYLCASSFTGTAETQYFGPGTRLLVL.

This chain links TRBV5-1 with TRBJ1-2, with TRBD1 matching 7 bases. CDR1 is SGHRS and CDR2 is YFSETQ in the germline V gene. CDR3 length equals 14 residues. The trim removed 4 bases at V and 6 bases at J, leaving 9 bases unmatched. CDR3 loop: CASSRSLDRDGYTF. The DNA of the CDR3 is TGCGCCAGCAGCAGATCCCTAGACAGGGATGGCTACACCTTC. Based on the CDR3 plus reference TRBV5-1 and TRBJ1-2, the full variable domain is KAGVTQTPRYLIKTRGQQVTLSCSPISGHRSVSWYQQTPGQGLQFLFEYFSETQRNKGNFPGRFSGRQFSNSRSEMNVSTLELGDSALYLCASSRSLDRDGYTFGSGTRLTVV.

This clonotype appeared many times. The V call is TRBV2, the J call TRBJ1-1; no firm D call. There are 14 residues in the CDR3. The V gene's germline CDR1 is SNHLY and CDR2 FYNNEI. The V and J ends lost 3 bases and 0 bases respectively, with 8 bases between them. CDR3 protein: CASSDSGMNTEAFF. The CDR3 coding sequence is TGTGCCAGCAGTGATTCAGGAATGAACACTGAAGCTTTCTTT.

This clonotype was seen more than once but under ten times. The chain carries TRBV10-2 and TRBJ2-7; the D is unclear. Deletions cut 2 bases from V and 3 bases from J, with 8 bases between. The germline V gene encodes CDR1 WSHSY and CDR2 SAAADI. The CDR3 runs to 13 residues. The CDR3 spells CASSENGFYEQYF. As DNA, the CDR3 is TGCGCCAGCAGTGAGAATGGATTCTACGAGCAGTACTTC.

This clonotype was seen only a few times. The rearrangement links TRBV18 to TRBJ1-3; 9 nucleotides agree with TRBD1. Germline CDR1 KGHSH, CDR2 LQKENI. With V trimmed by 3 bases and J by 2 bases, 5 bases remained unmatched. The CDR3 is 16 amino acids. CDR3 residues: CASSPPGQGTGNTIYF. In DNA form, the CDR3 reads TGTGCCAGCTCACCTCCGGGACAGGGAACTGGAAACACCATATATTTT.

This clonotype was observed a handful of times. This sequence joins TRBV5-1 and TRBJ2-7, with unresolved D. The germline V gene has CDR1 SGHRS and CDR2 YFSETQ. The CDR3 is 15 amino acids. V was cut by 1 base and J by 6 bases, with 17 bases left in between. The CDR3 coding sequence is TGCGCCAGCAGCTTGATGGGGAACGGGTGGAGCGAGCAGTACTTC. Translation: CASSLMGNGWSEQYF.

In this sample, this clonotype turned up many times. CDR3 residues: CASTFWGAGNTIYF. The CDR3, as DNA: TGTGCCAGCACCTTCTGGGGGGCTGGAAACACCATATATTTT. The rearrangement links TRBV12-3 or TRBV12-4 to TRBJ1-3; possible D gene TRBD1, 5 bases. V was cut by 7 bases and J by 2 bases, with 12 bases left in between. The CDR3 runs to 14 residues.

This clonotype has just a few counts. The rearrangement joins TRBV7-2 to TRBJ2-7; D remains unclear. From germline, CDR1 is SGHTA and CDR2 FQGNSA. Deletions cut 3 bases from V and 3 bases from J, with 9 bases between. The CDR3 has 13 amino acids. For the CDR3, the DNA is TGTGCCAGCAGCTTCTCGGGTAGCTACGAGCAGTACTTC. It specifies CASSFSGSYEQYF.

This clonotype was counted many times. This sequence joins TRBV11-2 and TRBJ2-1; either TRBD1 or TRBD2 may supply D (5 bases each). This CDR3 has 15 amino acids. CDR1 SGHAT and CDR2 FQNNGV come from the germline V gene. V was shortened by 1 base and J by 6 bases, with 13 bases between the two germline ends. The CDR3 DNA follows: TGTGCCAGCAGCTTAGTTCAAGGGGCGGGCAATGAGCAGTTCTTC. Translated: CASSLVQGAGNEQFF.

CDR3 loop: CSVRGQQFGGYTF. The CDR3 nucleotides are TGCAGCGTTCGTGGACAACAATTCGGTGGCTACACCTTC. V is TRBV29-1 and J is TRBJ1-2; tentatively, D is TRBD1 (5 bases). Looked up from germline, CDR1 is SQVTM and CDR2 is ANQGSEA. With 5 bases removed from V and 7 bases from J, the gap between germline ends came to 17 bases. The CDR3 totals 13 residues.

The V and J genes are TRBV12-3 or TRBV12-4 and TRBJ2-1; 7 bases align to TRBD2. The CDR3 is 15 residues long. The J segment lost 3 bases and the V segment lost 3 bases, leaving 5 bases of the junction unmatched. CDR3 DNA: TGTGCCAGCAGTTTCGTGACGGGGGGCTACAATGAGCAGTTCTTC. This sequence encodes CASSFVTGGYNEQFF.

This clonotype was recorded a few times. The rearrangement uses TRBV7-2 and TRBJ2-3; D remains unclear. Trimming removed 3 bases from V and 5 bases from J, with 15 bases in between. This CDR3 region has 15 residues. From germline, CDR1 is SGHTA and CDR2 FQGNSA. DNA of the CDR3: TGTGCCAGCAGCTTTCAGCTATTCCCGGGAGATACGCAGTATTTT. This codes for CASSFQLFPGDTQYF.

The CDR3 protein is CSVSPSQNKYEQYF. The CDR3 region has the DNA TGCAGCGTTTCTCCCAGCCAAAATAAATACGAGCAGTACTTC. The J gene is TRBJ2-7, the V gene TRBV29-1; D unresolved. V was pared by 5 bases and J by 4 bases, with 18 bases between. This CDR3 has 14 amino acids. Germline values: CDR1 SQVTM, CDR2 ANQGSEA.

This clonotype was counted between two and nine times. DNA for the CDR3: TGTGCCAGCAGCAAGACCGGGACAGCAATCTCCTACGAGCAGTACTTC. Amino acid sequence: CASSKTGTAISYEQYF. The J gene is TRBJ2-7, the V gene TRBV4-2; 7 positions agree with TRBD1. CDR3 length: 16 residues. The J segment lost 0 bases and the V segment lost 5 bases, leaving 10 bases of the junction unmatched. The germline gives CDR1 LGHNA, CDR2 YNFKEQ.